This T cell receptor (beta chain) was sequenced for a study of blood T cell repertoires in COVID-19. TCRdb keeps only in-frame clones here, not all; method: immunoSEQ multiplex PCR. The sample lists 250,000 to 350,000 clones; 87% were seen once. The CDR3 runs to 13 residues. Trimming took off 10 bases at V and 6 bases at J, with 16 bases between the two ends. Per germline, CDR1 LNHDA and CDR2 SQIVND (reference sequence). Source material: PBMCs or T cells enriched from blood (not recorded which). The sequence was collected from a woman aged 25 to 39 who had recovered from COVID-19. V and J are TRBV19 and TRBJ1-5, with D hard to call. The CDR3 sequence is CATNPGLGQPQHF. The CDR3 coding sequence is TGTGCCACCAACCCGGGGTTGGGTCAGCCCCAGCATTTT.